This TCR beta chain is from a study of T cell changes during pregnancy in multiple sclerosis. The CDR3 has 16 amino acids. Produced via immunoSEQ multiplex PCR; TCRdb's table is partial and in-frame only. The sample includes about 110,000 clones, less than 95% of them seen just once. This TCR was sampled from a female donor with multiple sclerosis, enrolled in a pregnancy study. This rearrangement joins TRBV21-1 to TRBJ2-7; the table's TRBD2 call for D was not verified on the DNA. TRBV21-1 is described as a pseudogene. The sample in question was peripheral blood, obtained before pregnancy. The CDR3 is CASQVERDSSNYEQYF. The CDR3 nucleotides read TGTGCCAGCCAGGTCGAGAGGGACTCATCCAACTACGAGCAGTACTTC.